The TCR beta chain under discussion was sequenced for a study of control samples from healthy donors and cancer patients. The table came from immunoSEQ multiplex PCR; TCRdb's copy has only in-frame clones and leaves some out. The sample shows 95,000 to 100,000 clones, around 80% of them seen only once. This TCR derives from a man aged 55 to 70 in good health. The specimen sequenced was blood.

The CDR3 sequence is CASSLAWSGSGNTIYF. Written as DNA, the CDR3 is TGTGCCAGCAGCTTAGCTTGGTCTGGGAGTGGAAACACCATATATTTT. The chain links TRBV11-2 to TRBJ1-3; no firm D call. Germline CDR1 SGHAT, CDR2 FQNNGV. The CDR3 sequence is 16 residues long. V was shortened by 1 base and J by 3 bases, with 13 bases between the two germline ends.